Presented here are 27 T cell receptor beta chains from one specimen sequenced in a study of shared clonotypes between healthy human individuals. Only in-frame clones appear in the TCRdb table, and some are missing; sequencing was by immunoSEQ multiplex PCR. The table lists about 1.1 million clones, around 77% of them singletons. Input material: memory CD4+ T cells from PBMCs. Subset indicated: CD45RA-negative fraction. The receptor source for this set is a man aged 18 to 29 in good health. Some clones in this sample may be carry-over from other donors' samples.

This clone was picked up a small number of times. The rearrangement links TRBV6-1 to TRBJ2-6; D is possibly TRBD1 (5 bases). The CDR3 has 18 residues. Trimming took off 2 bases at V and 1 base at J, with 15 bases between the two ends. The germline CDR1 and CDR2 sequences are MNHNS and SASEGT. The DNA for the CDR3 is TGTGCCAGCAGTGAAAGGCCAGGGCTGAGTTCTGGGGCCAACGTCCTGACTTTC. Protein: CASSERPGLSSGANVLTF.

V gene TRBV19 combines with J gene TRBJ2-3; D is undetermined. The CDR3 length is 13 residues. The germline CDR1 and CDR2 sequences are LNHDA and SQIVND (reference sequence). V was shortened by 3 bases and J by 4 bases, with 8 bases between the two germline ends. This chain's CDR3 is CASSIRQADTQYF. The CDR3 DNA reads as TGTGCCAGTAGTATCCGGCAAGCAGATACGCAGTATTTT. Looking up the rest from reference TRBV19 and TRBJ2-3 gives the full variable domain: DGGITQSPKYLFRKEGQNVTLSCEQNLNHDAMYWYRQDPGQGLRLIYYSQIVNDFQKGDIAEGYSVSREKKESFPLTVTSAQKNPTAFYLCASSIRQADTQYFGPGTRLTVL.

This chain joins TRBV7-2 and TRBJ2-3; a weak D match, TRBD1 (6 bases). This CDR3 is built from 16 residues. Germline CDR1 and CDR2: SGHTA and FQGNSA. Deletions cut 4 bases from V and 2 bases from J, with 16 bases between. This CDR3 reads CASSSLTGGTTDTQYF. The CDR3 DNA reads TGTGCCAGCAGCTCGTTGACAGGTGGGACCACAGATACGCAGTATTTT.

This rearrangement joins TRBV30 to TRBJ1-5; D call uncertain. CDR3 size: 14 residues. Looked up from germline, CDR1 is GTSNPN and CDR2 is SVGIG (reference sequence). V lost 1 base to trimming and J lost 0 bases, with 7 bases between them. CDR3 bases: TGTGCCTGGAGTGGAGTCAATAGCAATCAGCCCCAGCATTTT. Its protein is CAWSGVNSNQPQHF.

The V and J genes are TRBV4-2 and TRBJ2-1; D is possibly TRBD1 or TRBD2 (5 bases each). V shed 2 bases and J shed 8 bases, with 22 bases lying between them. Looked up from germline, CDR1 is LGHNA and CDR2 is YNFKEQ. CDR3 size: 17 residues. CDR3 sequence (DNA): TGTGCCAGCAGCCAATTAGGGGTTAGCGTCCAGTTCGATGAGCAGTTCTTC. It specifies CASSQLGVSVQFDEQFF.

The genes are TRBV19 and TRBJ2-1; 8 bases agree with TRBD1. CDR3 length: 14 amino acids. The V gene end was trimmed by 3 bases and the J gene end by 3 bases; junction bases not matched to a gene: 1. The germline CDR1 and CDR2 sequences are LNHDA and SQIVND (reference sequence). The CDR3 spells CASSIGTGYNEQFF. The CDR3 DNA sequence: TGTGCCAGTAGTATCGGGACAGGCTACAATGAGCAGTTCTTC.

The chain has TRBV5-6 and TRBJ2-5, with 10 bases matching TRBD2. CDR3 length: 14 residues. Germline CDR1 SGHDT, CDR2 YYEEEE. Trimming took 4 bases from V and 5 from J; bases not matched to a gene: 5. DNA of the CDR3: TGTGCCAGCAGCCTAGCGGGAGTCAGGGAGACCCAGTACTTC. It is translated as CASSLAGVRETQYF.

The gene calls are TRBV28 and TRBJ1-5, with 7 bases fitting TRBD1. This CDR3 spans 15 amino acids. The trim removed 6 bases at V and 5 bases at J, leaving 10 bases unmatched. From germline, CDR1 is MDHEN and CDR2 SYDVKM. CDR3 nucleotides: TGTGCCAGCAGGGGTGGACAGGCGAACTATCAGCCCCAGCATTTT. It specifies CASRGGQANYQPQHF.

The chain recombines TRBV27 with TRBJ2-7; 12 nucleotides line up with TRBD1. The V gene end was trimmed by 3 bases and the J gene end by 8 bases; junction bases not matched to a gene: 14. CDR1 MNHEY and CDR2 SMNVEV come from the germline V gene (reference sequence). The CDR3 runs 17 residues. This CDR3 reads CASSLSKTGTGGHKQYF. CDR3 coding DNA: TGTGCCAGCAGTTTGTCTAAAACCGGGACAGGGGGCCACAAGCAGTACTTC.

The CDR3: CASSLRGTHTDTQYF. CDR3 nucleotide sequence: TGTGCCAGCAGCTTACGAGGGACTCACACAGATACGCAGTATTTT. V and J are TRBV7-3 and TRBJ2-3; D may be TRBD2 (6 bases). Germline-derived CDR1 and CDR2 are SGHTA and FQGTGA. The ends were cut back, 2 bases at V and 2 bases at J, with 11 bases in the middle. The CDR3 has 15 residues. The full variable domain, rest sourced from reference TRBV7-3 and TRBJ2-3, is GAGVSQTPSNKVTEKGKYVELRCDPISGHTALYWYRQSLGQGPEFLIYFQGTGAADDSGLPNDRFFAVRPEGSVSTLKIQRTERGDSAVYLCASSLRGTHTDTQYFGPGTRLTVL.

Points on this clone: A junction end diverges from the germline sequence, so it may reflect a read error. The rearrangement joins TRBV28 to TRBJ2-1, with D possibly being TRBD1 or TRBD2 (6 bases each). The CDR3 totals 13 residues. The germline CDR1 and CDR2 sequences are MDHEN and SYDVKM. CDR3 residues: CASSLWRDNEQFF. The CDR3 DNA reads TGTGCCAGCAGTTTATGGCGGGACAACGAGCAGTTCTTC.

This chain joins TRBV6-6 and TRBJ2-5, with TRBD1 matching over 7 bases. Germline V lookup: CDR1 MNHNY, CDR2 SVGAGI (reference sequence). The CDR3 length is 15 residues. V lost 5 bases, J lost 3 bases, and 9 bases stayed unmatched. The CDR3 here is CASSRLGTVKETQYF. The CDR3 DNA follows: TGTGCCAGCAGTCGCCTCGGGACAGTAAAAGAGACCCAGTACTTC.

The chain combines TRBV13 with TRBJ1-4, with 7 bases aligning to TRBD1. V trimming: 2 bases; J trimming: 7 bases; junction bases outside the gene matches: 7. The CDR3 consists of 15 residues. Germline-derived CDR1 and CDR2 are PRHDT and FYEKMQ (reference sequence). The CDR3 DNA sequence: TGTGCCAGCAGCTTAAGGCGGCAGGGGGTTGAAAAACTGTTTTTT. It is translated as CASSLRRQGVEKLFF.

J is TRBJ2-3 and V is TRBV11-2; D is uncertain. V was pared by 1 base and J by 6 bases, with 11 bases between. The CDR3 sequence is 14 residues long. Looked up from germline, CDR1 is SGHAT and CDR2 is FQNNGV. CDR3 sequence reads: CASSLGPGRDTQYF. The CDR3 DNA reads TGTGCCAGCAGCTTAGGCCCGGGCCGGGATACGCAGTATTTT.

The rearrangement links TRBV1 to TRBJ1-1; the table's D call, TRBD1, was not checked against the DNA. TRBV1 is described as a pseudogene. The CDR3 loop spans 18 amino acids. This chain's CDR3 is CTSSQYVRDRGWNTEAFF. The CDR3 bases are TGCACCAGCAGCCAATATGTCCGGGACAGGGGTTGGAACACTGAAGCTTTCTTT.

The rearrangement uses TRBV7-9 and TRBJ2-7; weak D call: TRBD1 (5 bases). The ends were cut back, 5 bases at V and 4 bases at J, with 24 bases in the middle. In germline, CDR1 is SEHNR, CDR2 FQNEAQ (reference sequence). The CDR3 contains 17 residues. The CDR3 sequence: CASSPGLGSGLGYEQYF. CDR3 in DNA: TGTGCCAGCAGCCCTGGGTTGGGGTCAGGGCTCGGTTACGAGCAGTACTTC. Looking up the rest from reference TRBV7-9 and TRBJ2-7 gives the full variable domain: DTGVSQNPRHKITKRGQNVTFRCDPISEHNRLYWYRQTLGQGPEFLTYFQNEAQLEKSRLLSDRFSAERPKGSFSTLEIQRTEQGDSAMYLCASSPGLGSGLGYEQYFGPGTRLTVT.

This clone was picked up one time. The chain joins TRBV11-2 to TRBJ2-1; D possibly corresponds to TRBD2 (6 bases). V was clipped by 1 base and J by 10 bases, with 20 bases between them. The germline CDR1 and CDR2 sequences are SGHAT and FQNNGV. There are 16 residues in the CDR3. Here the CDR3 DNA reads TGTGCCAGCAGCTTAGTGGCTGGACTAACCTCCCCCGAGCAGTTCTTC. It specifies CASSLVAGLTSPEQFF. Full variable domain (outside the CDR3, taken from reference TRBV11-2 and TRBJ2-1): EAGVAQSPRYKIIEKRQSVAFWCNPISGHATLYWYQQILGQGPKLLIQFQNNGVVDDSQLPKDRFSAERLKGVDSTLKIQPAKLEDSAVYLCASSLVAGLTSPEQFFGPGTRLTVL.

The chain has TRBV2 and TRBJ2-1; TRBD2 might be the D (6 bases). The germline V gene encodes CDR1 SNHLY and CDR2 FYNNEI. The CDR3 extends over 17 amino acids. The ends were cut back, 4 bases at V and 4 bases at J, with 20 bases in the middle. DNA for the CDR3: TGTGCCAGCAGTGGGGCTCATGGCGGGATGAATTACAATGAGCAGTTCTTC. Protein: CASSGAHGGMNYNEQFF.

The rearrangement links TRBV2 to TRBJ1-3; 8 bases align to TRBD1. CDR1 and CDR2 from the germline V gene are SNHLY and FYNNEI. V shed 6 bases, J shed 3 bases, and the junction held 7 bases outside the gene matches. CDR3 length: 15 amino acids. CDR3 region: CASRSGTGNGNTIYF. As DNA, the CDR3 is TGTGCCAGCAGGTCCGGGACAGGCAATGGAAACACCATATATTTT.

V and J are TRBV28 and TRBJ2-5; 7 nucleotides line up with TRBD1. Germline CDR1 reads MDHEN; CDR2 reads SYDVKM. There are 16 residues in the CDR3. J gave up 3 bases and V 4 bases, and 11 bases lay outside the gene matches. The CDR3 DNA sequence: TGTGCCAGCAGTTCGAGGACAGGAAAGGGAAAAGAGACCCAGTACTTC. It specifies CASSSRTGKGKETQYF.

This clone was counted between two and nine times. The chain links TRBV10-3 to TRBJ1-5; D is perhaps TRBD1 (5 bases). The germline V gene encodes CDR1 ENHRY and CDR2 SYGVKD. CDR3 length equals 14 residues. V dropped 10 bases and J dropped 0 bases, with 13 bases sitting between them. CDR3 sequence: CATDTSYSNQPQHF. Here the CDR3 DNA reads TGTGCCACGGACACCTCCTATAGCAATCAGCCCCAGCATTTT.

V is TRBV29-1 and J is TRBJ1-1; weak D call: TRBD1 (6 bases). The CDR3 spans 14 residues. Germline V gene lookup returns CDR1 SQVTM and CDR2 ANQGSEA. Trimming pared 6 bases from V and 0 bases from J, leaving 14 bases between. This chain's CDR3 is CSVAGTHMNTEAFF. DNA of the CDR3: TGCAGCGTCGCGGGGACACACATGAACACTGAAGCTTTCTTT.

Worth noting for this clone: This CDR3 is also generated by other DNA sequences in the sample. The chain combines TRBV5-1 with TRBJ2-5; no clear D gene. Between the trimmed V and J ends, which lost 2 bases and 2 bases, there was a span of 4 bases. This CDR3 has 12 residues. The germline V gene encodes CDR1 SGHRS and CDR2 YFSETQ. In DNA, the CDR3 is TGCGCCAGCAGCTTTGCACAAGAGACCCAGTACTTC. Translation: CASSFAQETQYF.

The chain is built from TRBV6-6 and TRBJ1-5; D ambiguous. V lost 5 bases, J lost 5 bases, and 19 bases lay in between. CDR3 length: 16 amino acids. The germline CDR1 and CDR2 sequences are MNHNY and SVGAGI (reference sequence). This chain's CDR3 is CASSQRWSGDYQPQHF. The CDR3 DNA sequence: TGTGCCAGCAGTCAACGGTGGTCCGGGGATTATCAGCCCCAGCATTTT.

The chain employs TRBV29-1 and TRBJ2-1; unclear D gene. Trimming left V 1 base short and J 6 bases short, with 4 bases between. In germline, CDR1 is SQVTM, CDR2 ANQGSEA. The CDR3 is 11 amino acids. The CDR3 bases are TGCAGCGTTGAAGGTACCAATGAGCAGTTCTTC. Translating gives CSVEGTNEQFF.

This chain joins TRBV19 and TRBJ1-5, with 7 positions matching TRBD1. CDR3 size: 20 residues. CDR1 is LNHDA and CDR2 is SQIVND in the germline V gene (reference sequence). The trim removed 6 bases at V and 0 bases at J, leaving 20 bases unmatched. CDR3 protein: CASRQNKGALNFYSNQPQHF. The CDR3 region has the DNA TGTGCCAGTAGGCAAAATAAGGGGGCCCTGAACTTCTATAGCAATCAGCCCCAGCATTTT. Together with reference TRBV19 and TRBJ1-5, the CDR3 gives the full variable domain: DGGITQSPKYLFRKEGQNVTLSCEQNLNHDAMYWYRQDPGQGLRLIYYSQIVNDFQKGDIAEGYSVSREKKESFPLTVTSAQKNPTAFYLCASRQNKGALNFYSNQPQHFGDGTRLSIL.

V gene TRBV2 combines with J gene TRBJ1-4; no clear D gene. CDR1 SNHLY and CDR2 FYNNEI come from the germline V gene. V lost 4 bases and J 5 bases, leaving 8 bases between the germline ends. This CDR3 is built from 13 residues. The CDR3 coding sequence is TGTGCCAGCAGTGGAGGAGTCAATGAAAAACTGTTTTTT. Protein: CASSGGVNEKLFF.